The 20 T cell receptor beta chains given below trace back to one sample, sequenced in a study of cytomegalovirus exposure and HLA in healthy donors. The PCR ran on 60 Vbeta and 13 Jbeta primers. Using immunoSEQ multiplex PCR, the repertoire was profiled, and TCRdb retains in-frame clones only, with some absent. The profile shows 150,000 or so clones, roughly 87% of them singletons. The sample taken for sequencing was PBMCs. Receptors originate from a man aged 25 to 40 in good health and CMV-seropositive.

Only a few counts were recorded for this clone. The rearrangement joins TRBV6-6 to TRBJ2-1; TRBD2 is a possible D gene (5 bases). This CDR3 comprises 15 residues. Germline lookup yields CDR1 MNHNY and CDR2 SVGAGI (reference sequence). V lost 6 bases and J lost 3, with 15 bases in between. The chain's CDR3 is CASSSDIAGYNEQFF. In DNA form, the CDR3 reads TGTGCCAGCAGCTCCGACATCGCGGGCTACAATGAGCAGTTCTTC.

The gene calls are TRBV2 and TRBJ2-7; no definite D call. The CDR3 extends over 12 amino acids. The V end lost 4 bases, the J end lost 4 bases, and 8 bases lay between the germline ends. The V gene's germline CDR1 is SNHLY and CDR2 FYNNEI. This CDR3 reads CASSGAAYEQYF. CDR3 nucleotide sequence: TGTGCCAGCAGTGGGGCAGCTTACGAGCAGTACTTC.

The chain links TRBV7-9 to TRBJ2-5; D is undetermined. Trimming took 2 bases from V and 7 from J, leaving 11 bases between them. This CDR3 is built from 13 residues. Germline CDR1 is SEHNR and CDR2 is FQNEAQ (reference sequence). CDR3 nucleotide sequence: TGTGCCAGCAGCTTAAGCGAGCGATCGACCCAGTACTTC. Its translation: CASSLSERSTQYF. The variable domain in full, completed from reference TRBV7-9 and TRBJ2-5, reads DTGVSQNPRHKITKRGQNVTFRCDPISEHNRLYWYRQTLGQGPEFLTYFQNEAQLEKSRLLSDRFSAERPKGSFSTLEIQRTEQGDSAMYLCASSLSERSTQYFGPGTRLLVL.

CDR3 DNA: TGTGCCAGCAGCCAAGATAGCGGGACAGGGATCAGGGCCTGGGGCACAGATACGCAGTATTTT. It translates to CASSQDSGTGIRAWGTDTQYF. This chain connects TRBV14 to TRBJ2-3, with a weak D call TRBD1 (9 bases). The CDR3 covers 21 residues. Trimming removed 0 bases from V and 1 base from J, with 26 bases in between. CDR1 is SGHDN and CDR2 is FVKESK in the germline V gene.

The V gene is TRBV7-9, the J gene TRBJ2-5; TRBD2 agrees at 9 bases. The CDR3 runs to 13 residues. With 4 bases clipped from V and 5 bases from J, the junction kept 2 bases outside the gene matches. Germline V CDR1 and CDR2: SEHNR, FQNEAQ (reference sequence). The CDR3: CASSSSGGETQYF. Written as DNA, the CDR3 is TGTGCCAGCAGCTCCAGCGGGGGGGAGACCCAGTACTTC.

A single count supports this clone. The chain employs TRBV2 and TRBJ2-5; 10 bases match TRBD1. The J call could be wrong; TRBJ2-7 is a better fit for the DNA end. Germline V gene data show CDR1 as SNHLY and CDR2 as FYNNEI. This CDR3 region has 15 residues. This CDR3 is CASKRDRGYLGEQYF. CDR3 DNA sequence: TGTGCCAGCAAACGGGACAGGGGTTATCTGGGCGAGCAGTACTTC.

V usage is TRBV10-3 and J usage is TRBJ2-7; no clear D gene. Trimming removed 3 bases from V and 0 bases from J, with 6 bases in between. CDR1 and CDR2 from the germline V gene are ENHRY and SYGVKD. The length of the CDR3 is 13 residues. DNA for the CDR3: TGTGCCATCAGTGAATCAGGCTCCTACGAGCAGTACTTC. As protein: CAISESGSYEQYF.

V usage is TRBV27 and J usage is TRBJ1-2, with TRBD1 matching 7 bases. V was clipped by 6 bases and J by 4 bases; unmatched bases: 11. The CDR3 has 15 residues. Germline CDR1 MNHEY, CDR2 SMNVEV (reference sequence). The CDR3 protein is CASRDSGTAGYGYTF. For the CDR3, the DNA is TGTGCCAGCAGAGATTCCGGGACAGCCGGCTATGGCTACACCTTC.

The table lists this clone with a count of one. V is TRBV28 and J is TRBJ1-5; 11 nucleotides agree with TRBD1. Looked up from germline, CDR1 is MDHEN and CDR2 is SYDVKM. This CDR3 region has 15 residues. J lost 9 bases, V lost 3 bases, and 7 bases had no gene match. The CDR3 loop is CASSFTGQGALPQHF. The CDR3 nucleotides read TGTGCCAGCAGTTTCACTGGACAGGGGGCGTTGCCCCAGCATTTT.

CDR3 sequence: CATSRGGSDRDGYTF. In nucleotides, the CDR3 is TGTGCCACCAGCAGAGGGGGCTCCGACAGGGACGGCTACACCTTC. J is TRBJ1-2 and V is TRBV15, with 7 bases aligning to TRBD1. Germline V lookup: CDR1 LNHNV, CDR2 YYDKDF (reference sequence). The CDR3 consists of 15 residues. V dropped 1 base and J dropped 8; count of bases not matched to a gene: 10. Full variable domain (remainder filled in from reference TRBV15 and TRBJ1-2): DAMVIQNPRYQVTQFGKPVTLSCSQTLNHNVMYWYQQKSSQAPKLLFHYYDKDFNNEADTPDNFQSRRPNTSFCFLDIRSPGLGDTAMYLCATSRGGSDRDGYTFGSGTRLTVV.

The rearrangement links TRBV5-6 to TRBJ1-2; 7 bases match TRBD1. Germline loops: CDR1 SGHDT, CDR2 YYEEEE. The length of the CDR3 is 13 residues. V lost 3 bases to trimming and J lost 2 bases; unmatched junction nucleotides: 1. The DNA for the CDR3 is TGTGCCAGCAGCTGGGACAGAAACTATGGCTACACCTTC. The encoded protein is CASSWDRNYGYTF.

This clone was picked up one time. The V call is TRBV9, the J call TRBJ1-6, with D possibly TRBD1 on 5 matching bases. Germline lookup yields CDR1 SGDLS and CDR2 YYNGEE. This CDR3 contains 18 residues. V lost 3 bases and J 0 bases, leaving 16 bases between the germline ends. CDR3 nucleotide sequence: TGTGCCAGCAGCGATGGTCGTAGGGGAAGCTCCTATAATTCACCCCTCCACTTT. Its protein product is CASSDGRRGSSYNSPLHF.

This clone was seen a few times. The gene calls are TRBV11-2 and TRBJ2-7, with D possibly matching TRBD1 (6 bases). Between the trimmed V and J ends, which lost 0 bases and 3 bases, there was a span of 12 bases. This CDR3 has 15 residues. Per the germline V gene, CDR1 is SGHAT and CDR2 is FQNNGV. CDR3 protein: CASSLDPAGVYEQYF. The CDR3 DNA reads as TGTGCCAGCAGCTTAGATCCCGCAGGGGTCTACGAGCAGTACTTC.

The rearrangement links TRBV2 to TRBJ2-2; 11 bases match TRBD2. Germline V gene data show CDR1 as SNHLY and CDR2 as FYNNEI. The V segment lost 7 bases and the J segment 2 bases; nucleotides outside the gene matches: 6. The length of the CDR3 is 16 residues. The CDR3 DNA sequence: TGTGCCAGCACCGGACTAGCGGGCAAAAACACCGGGGAGCTGTTTTTT. It translates to CASTGLAGKNTGELFF.

The chain combines TRBV2 with TRBJ2-7; 7 bases align to TRBD1. Per germline, CDR1 SNHLY and CDR2 FYNNEI. Trimming took 7 bases from V and 3 from J; bases not matched to a gene: 12. The CDR3 spans 15 residues. The CDR3 here is CASTEMDRRIYEQYF. Here the CDR3 DNA reads TGTGCCAGCACCGAGATGGACAGGCGCATCTACGAGCAGTACTTC.

This chain joins TRBV6-1 and TRBJ2-1, with D perhaps TRBD2 (6 bases). The germline CDR1 and CDR2 sequences are MNHNS and SASEGT. Trimming shortened V by 11 bases and J by 8 bases, and 19 bases separated the two germline ends. The CDR3 runs to 13 residues. The CDR3 loop reads CAGRLGVRHEQFF. CDR3 in DNA: TGTGCCGGGAGACTAGGGGTTAGGCATGAGCAGTTCTTC.

The chain employs TRBV6-5 and TRBJ2-5, with 11 bases that match TRBD1. The J call may be in error: the DNA end matches TRBJ2-7 better. Germline V lookup: CDR1 MNHEY, CDR2 SVGAGI. The CDR3 sequence is 15 residues long. In DNA, the CDR3 is TGTGCCAGCAGTTACGTAGGGACAGGGGGATCCGAGCAGTACTTC. Encoded protein: CASSYVGTGGSEQYF.

This rearrangement joins TRBV15 to TRBJ2-7; D ambiguous. Germline V gives CDR1 LNHNV, CDR2 YYDKDF (reference sequence). The CDR3 length is 15 residues. Between the trimmed V and J ends, which lost 3 bases and 4 bases, there was a span of 16 bases. The CDR3 nucleotides read TGTGCCACCAGCAGTCTTTATCCCGGGTTGTACGAGCAGTACTTC. This gives the protein CATSSLYPGLYEQYF.

This clone appeared a single time. The V gene is TRBV30, the J gene TRBJ2-1, with 13 bases fitting TRBD2. Per germline, CDR1 GTSNPN and CDR2 SVGIG (reference sequence). V shed 2 bases, J shed 5 bases, and the junction held 3 bases outside the gene matches. The CDR3 extends over 15 amino acids. CDR3 region: CAWSKLAGGHNEQFF. CDR3 in DNA: TGTGCCTGGAGTAAACTAGCGGGAGGGCACAATGAGCAGTTCTTC.

The V and J genes are TRBV27 and TRBJ2-2; tentatively, D is TRBD1 (5 bases). CDR1 is MNHEY and CDR2 is SMNVEV in the germline V gene (reference sequence). This CDR3 has 15 residues. With 5 bases removed from V and 5 bases from J, the gap between germline ends came to 15 bases. CDR3 sequence reads: CASSPDNLWTGELFF. CDR3 DNA: TGTGCCAGCAGTCCGGACAACCTTTGGACCGGGGAGCTGTTTTTT.